This T cell receptor beta chain emerged from a study of beta chain features in type 1 diabetes. Overall study results and limits: The naive, central memory and Treg TCRB repertoires looked more alike in patients than they did in healthy donors.

Isolated RNA was reverse transcribed in full, so expressed TCRB transcripts were sequenced. Using immunoSEQ multiplex PCR, the repertoire was profiled, and TCRdb retains in-frame clones only, with some absent. The sample records about 320,000 clones, approximately 15% being singletons. Trimming pared 0 bases from V and 0 bases from J, leaving 7 bases between. The CDR3 is made up of 15 amino acids. Germline CDR1 SGHRS, CDR2 YFSETQ. Per donor, one heparinised blood draw averaged around 110 mL. On this clone: Its specificity is unknown.

This TCR derives from a man aged 25 to 40 in good health. The J gene is TRBJ1-3, the V gene TRBV5-1, with D unresolved. Sequencing input: central memory CD4+ T cells from blood. Here the CDR3 DNA reads TGCGCCAGCAGCTTGGCCGTCGACTCTGGAAACACCATATATTTT. Its translation: CASSLAVDSGNTIYF.